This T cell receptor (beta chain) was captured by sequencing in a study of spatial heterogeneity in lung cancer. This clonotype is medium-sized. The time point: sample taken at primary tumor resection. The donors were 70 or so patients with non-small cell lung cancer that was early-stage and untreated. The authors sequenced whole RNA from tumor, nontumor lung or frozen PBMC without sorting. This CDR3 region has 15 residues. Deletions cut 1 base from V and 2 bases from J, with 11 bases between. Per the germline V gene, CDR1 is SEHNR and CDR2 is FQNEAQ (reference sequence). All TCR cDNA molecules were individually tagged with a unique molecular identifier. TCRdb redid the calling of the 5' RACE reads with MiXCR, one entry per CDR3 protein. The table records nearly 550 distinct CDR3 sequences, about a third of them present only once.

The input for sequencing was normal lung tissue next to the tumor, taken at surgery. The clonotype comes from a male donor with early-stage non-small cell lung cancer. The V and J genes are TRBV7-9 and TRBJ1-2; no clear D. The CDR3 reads CASSLGTRANYGYTF. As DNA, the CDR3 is TGTGCCAGCAGCTTAGGAACAAGGGCGAACTATGGCTACACCTTC.